This T cell receptor (beta chain) was identified during a study of T cell responses to AZD1222 COVID-19 vaccine. General study points: Reportedly, nearly half of unique spike TCRs recognized epitopes outside B.1.351/B.1.1.7 mutations.

This CDR3 has 16 residues. The germline gives CDR1 SGHDT, CDR2 YYEEEE. The J segment lost 6 bases and the V segment lost 1 base, leaving 11 bases of the junction unmatched. This table comes from immunoSEQ multiplex PCR, and its TCRdb copy is limited to in-frame clones, with some not included. The data show under 150,000 clones, roughly 90% seen once. To note about this clone: The antigen is undetermined.

The starting material was peripheral blood, obtained on day 0 of AZD1222 vaccination. The sequence came from an adult in good health. The chain recombines TRBV5-6 with TRBJ1-1, with 8 bases matching TRBD1. The CDR3 sequence is CASSLPGQGREPEAFF. The CDR3 nucleotides are TGTGCCAGCAGCTTGCCCGGACAGGGTCGGGAACCTGAAGCTTTCTTT.